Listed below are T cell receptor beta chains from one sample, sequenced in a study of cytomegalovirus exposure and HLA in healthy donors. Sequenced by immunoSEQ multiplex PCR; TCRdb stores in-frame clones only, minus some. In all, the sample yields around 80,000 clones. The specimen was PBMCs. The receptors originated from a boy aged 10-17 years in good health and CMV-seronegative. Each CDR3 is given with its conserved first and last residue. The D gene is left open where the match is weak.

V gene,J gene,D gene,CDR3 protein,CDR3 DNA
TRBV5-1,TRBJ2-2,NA,CASSTPGDTGELFF,TGCGCCAGCAGCACCCCGGGAGACACCGGGGAGCTGTTTTTT
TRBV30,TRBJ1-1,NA,CAWSVHSMNTEAFF,TGTGCCTGGAGTGTACACAGCATGAACACTGAAGCTTTCTTT
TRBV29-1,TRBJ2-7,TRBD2,CSVEQRGGYEQYF,TGCAGCGTTGAACAGCGGGGGGGCTACGAGCAGTACTTC
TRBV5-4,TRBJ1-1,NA,CASSPPTGSGNTEAFF,TGTGCCAGCAGCCCCCCCACGGGGTCTGGGAACACTGAAGCTTTCTTT
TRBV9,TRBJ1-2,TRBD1,CASSERTGGAYRGGYTF,TGTGCCAGCAGCGAACGGACAGGGGGCGCTTACCGAGGGGGCTACACCTTC
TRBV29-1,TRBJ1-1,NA,CSANMDMNTEAFF,TGCAGCGCCAATATGGACATGAACACTGAAGCTTTCTTT
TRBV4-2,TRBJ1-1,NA,CASSAPQGGNTEAFF,TGTGCCAGCAGCGCACCCCAGGGCGGGAACACTGAAGCTTTCTTT
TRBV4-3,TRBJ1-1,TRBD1,CASSKTGMGNTEAFF,TGCGCCAGCAGCAAGACAGGGATGGGGAACACTGAAGCTTTCTTT
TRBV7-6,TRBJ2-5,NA,CASSSISGETQYF,TGTGCCAGCAGCTCGATAAGCGGTGAGACCCAGTACTTC
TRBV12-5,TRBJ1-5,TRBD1,CASGPGTGDSNQPQHF,TGTGCTAGTGGCCCCGGGACAGGGGATAGCAATCAGCCCCAGCATTTT
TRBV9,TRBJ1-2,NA,CASSPDRTPTFGYTF,TGTGCCAGCAGCCCCGACAGAACCCCGACCTTTGGCTACACCTTC
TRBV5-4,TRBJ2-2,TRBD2,CAWTSGGDTGELFF,TGTGCCTGGACTAGCGGGGGGGACACCGGGGAGCTGTTTTTT
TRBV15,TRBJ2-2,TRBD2,CATSRRLAGRGVNTGELFF,TGTGCCACCAGCAGAAGACTAGCGGGACGGGGCGTGAACACCGGGGAGCTGTTTTTT
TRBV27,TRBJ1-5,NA,CASSTAVDQPQHF,TGTGCCAGCAGTACCGCCGTAGATCAGCCCCAGCATTTT
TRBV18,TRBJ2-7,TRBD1,CASSQTGVYEQYF,TGTGCCAGCTCACAAACAGGGGTATACGAGCAGTACTTC
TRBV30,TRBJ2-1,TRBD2,CAWRERGGINEQFF,TGTGCCTGGAGGGAGCGGGGGGGCATCAATGAGCAGTTCTTC
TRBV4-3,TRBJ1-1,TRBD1,CASSPGQGRSTEAFF,TGCGCCAGCAGCCCGGGACAGGGGAGGAGCACTGAAGCTTTCTTT
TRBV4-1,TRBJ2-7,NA,CASSPGGWTEDHYEQYF,TGCGCCAGCAGCCCTGGGGGTTGGACAGAGGATCACTACGAGCAGTACTTC
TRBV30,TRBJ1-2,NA,CAWNPVEDGYTF,TGTGCCTGGAACCCGGTAGAAGATGGCTACACCTTC
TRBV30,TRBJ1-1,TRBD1,CAWSPGQGMNTEAFF,TGTGCCTGGAGTCCAGGACAGGGGATGAACACTGAAGCTTTCTTT
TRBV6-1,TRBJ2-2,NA,CASSEFGSRSSLPGELFF,TGTGCCAGCAGTGAATTTGGGAGTCGGTCTAGCCTTCCCGGGGAGCTGTTTTTT
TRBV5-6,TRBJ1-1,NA,CASSLEGVMNTEAFF,TGTGCCAGCAGCTTGGAGGGGGTAATGAACACTGAAGCTTTCTTT
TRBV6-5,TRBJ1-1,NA,CASSASGGRGTEAFF,TGTGCCAGCAGTGCCTCCGGGGGGCGAGGGACTGAAGCTTTCTTT
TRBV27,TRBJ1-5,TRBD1,CASRRTGNQPQHF,TGTGCCAGCAGACGGACAGGTAATCAGCCCCAGCATTTT
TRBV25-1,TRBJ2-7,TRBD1,CASSDRDRVTYEQYF,TGTGCCAGCAGTGACCGGGACAGGGTAACCTACGAGCAGTACTTC
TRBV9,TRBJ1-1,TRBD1,CASSKGTGSETEAFF,TGTGCCAGCAGCAAAGGGACAGGGTCAGAAACTGAAGCTTTCTTT
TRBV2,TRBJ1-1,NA,CASGGGYTEAFF,TGTGCCAGCGGGGGGGGATACACTGAAGCTTTCTTT
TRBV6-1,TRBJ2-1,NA,CASSAAGSSDNEQFF,TGTGCCAGCAGTGCAGCAGGGAGCTCCGACAATGAGCAGTTCTTC
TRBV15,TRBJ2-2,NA,CATSRDIDTGELFF,TGTGCCACCAGCAGAGATATCGACACCGGGGAGCTGTTTTTT
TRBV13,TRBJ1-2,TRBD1,CASSQGTGVDGYTF,TGTGCCAGCAGCCAAGGGACAGGGGTTGATGGCTACACCTTC
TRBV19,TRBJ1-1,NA,CASALGMMGMNTEAFF,TGTGCCAGTGCCCTTGGCATGATGGGCATGAACACTGAAGCTTTCTTT
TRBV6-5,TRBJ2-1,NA,CASSASDIRNEQFF,TGTGCCAGCTCGGCCAGCGATATTCGGAATGAGCAGTTCTTC
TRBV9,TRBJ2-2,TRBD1,CASSPRRQGNTGELFF,TGTGCCAGCAGTCCCCGCCGACAGGGCAACACCGGGGAGCTGTTTTTT
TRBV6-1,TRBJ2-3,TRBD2,CASGQRDADTQYF,TGTGCCAGCGGCCAGCGGGATGCAGATACGCAGTATTTT
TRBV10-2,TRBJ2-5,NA,CASSGTSETQYF,TGCGCCAGCAGTGGGACATCAGAGACCCAGTACTTC
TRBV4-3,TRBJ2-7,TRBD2,CASSQDKRGRIYEQYF,TGCGCCAGCAGCCAAGACAAACGCGGGAGAATCTACGAGCAGTACTTC
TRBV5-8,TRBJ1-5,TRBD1,CASSFRTGPYSLDF,TGTGCCAGCAGCTTCAGGACAGGCCCCTACTCCCTGGATTTT
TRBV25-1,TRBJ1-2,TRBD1,CASSEIGQGGTYGYTF,TGTGCCAGCAGTGAGATTGGACAGGGGGGCACCTATGGCTACACCTTC
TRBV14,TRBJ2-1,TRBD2,CASSQETSFYSYNEQFF,TGTGCCAGCAGCCAAGAGACTAGCTTCTATTCCTACAATGAGCAGTTCTTC
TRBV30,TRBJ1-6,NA,CAWSVRRRQLLHF,TGTGCCTGGAGTGTACGAAGAAGACAGCTCCTACACTTT
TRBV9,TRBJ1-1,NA,CASRQGFGDTEAFF,TGTGCCAGCAGACAAGGGTTCGGGGACACTGAAGCTTTCTTT
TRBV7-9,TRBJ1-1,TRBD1,CASSLGTGWTEAFF,TGTGCCAGCAGCTTGGGGACAGGGTGGACTGAAGCTTTCTTT
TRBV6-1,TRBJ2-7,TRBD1,CASSVSRDRVPSYEQYF,TGTGCCAGCAGTGTGTCCCGGGACAGGGTACCTTCCTACGAGCAGTACTTC
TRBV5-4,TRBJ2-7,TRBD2,CASSPGTSAYEQYF,TGTGCCAGCAGCCCCGGGACTAGCGCCTACGAGCAGTACTTC